Each of the 9 T cell receptor beta chains below was sequenced from the same sample in a study of PD-1 blockade in mismatch repair-deficient tumors (dated by TCRdb to the late 2010s). Library method: the immunoSEQ multiplex PCR assay. The table comes from immuneACCESS by way of TCRdb, which keeps in-frame sequences with V and J called. Part of the clones is missing from these tables; in studies checked, under half for an unresolved V gene and the rest for unknown reasons. This sample holds roughly 34,000 clones; about 85% were observed only once. The top ten constitute roughly 3.5% of the sample. The source was PBMCs, collected less than 7 weeks after starting pembrolizumab. The receptor source for this set is an adult with mismatch repair-deficient cancer.

The rearrangement joins TRBV7-6 to TRBJ1-6; D possibly corresponds to TRBD1 (5 bases). CDR3 length: 15 residues. Per germline, CDR1 SGHVS and CDR2 FNYEAQ. V was clipped by 1 base and J by 5 bases, with 9 bases between them. This CDR3 reads CASSLVRGDNSPLHF. CDR3 in DNA: TGTGCCAGCAGCTTAGTTAGGGGTGATAATTCACCCCTCCACTTT.

V usage is TRBV6-6 and J usage is TRBJ1-1, with D possibly TRBD1 on 6 matching bases. Deletions cut 6 bases from V and 1 base from J, with 9 bases between. Germline CDR1 and CDR2: MNHNY and SVGAGI (reference sequence). This CDR3 spans 13 amino acids. This chain's CDR3 is CASSKGQNTEAFF. CDR3 nucleotide sequence: TGTGCCAGCAGCAAGGGACAGAACACTGAAGCTTTCTTT.

This clone was observed a handful of times. The chain has TRBV4-2 and TRBJ1-1; D is unclear. Trimming cost V 1 base and J 10 bases, with 10 bases left between them. Germline V gene data show CDR1 as LGHNA and CDR2 as YNFKEQ. The CDR3 contains 12 residues. This CDR3 is CASSQGSPIAFF. Here the CDR3 DNA reads TGTGCCAGCAGCCAAGGTAGTCCTATAGCTTTCTTT.

This clone has only a few counts. The chain carries TRBV6-1 and TRBJ2-7, with TRBD2 matching 8 bases. V gave up 6 bases and J gave up 4 bases; unmatched junction bases: 5. Germline V gene data show CDR1 as MNHNS and CDR2 as SASEGT. The CDR3 consists of 13 residues. CDR3: CASRLAEVYEQYF. In DNA, the CDR3 is TGTGCCAGCAGACTAGCGGAGGTTTACGAGCAGTACTTC.

The chain uses TRBV7-6 and TRBJ2-3; TRBD2 agrees at 9 bases. The V and J ends lost 4 bases and 2 bases, in that order; junction bases with no gene match: 16. CDR1 SGHVS and CDR2 FNYEAQ come from the germline V gene. The CDR3 totals 19 residues. The CDR3 coding sequence is TGTGCCAGCAGCTACGACCCTCGGGCTAGCGGGACAGACACAGATACGCAGTATTTT. As protein: CASSYDPRASGTDTDTQYF.

The CDR3 spells CAWSDRPTRGPQPQHF. The CDR3 DNA follows: TGTGCCTGGAGTGACCGCCCCACCAGGGGTCCCCAGCCCCAGCATTTT. This rearrangement joins TRBV30 to TRBJ1-5; D is perhaps TRBD1 (6 bases). There are 16 residues in the CDR3. The germline CDR1 and CDR2 sequences are GTSNPN and SVGIG (reference sequence). V was cut by 1 base and J by 7 bases, with 20 bases left in between.

This chain joins TRBV4-2 and TRBJ2-7; TRBD1 matches at 9 bases. J was trimmed by 8 bases and V by 3 bases; bases with no gene match: 11. CDR3 length equals 15 residues. Germline lookup yields CDR1 LGHNA and CDR2 YNFKEQ. The CDR3 region has the DNA TGTGCCAGCAGCCATGGATCCGGGACAGGGTTTCAGCAGTACTTC. This gives the protein CASSHGSGTGFQQYF.

The chain has TRBV19 and TRBJ1-5; D may be TRBD1 (5 bases). V lost 6 bases, J lost 7 bases, and 16 bases lay in between. CDR3 length: 14 amino acids. Germline V gene sequence: CDR1 LNHDA, CDR2 SQIVND (reference sequence). The CDR3 sequence: CASRTDRVQQPQHF. CDR3 DNA sequence: TGTGCCAGTAGGACCGACAGAGTACAGCAGCCCCAGCATTTT.

The rearrangement joins TRBV5-4 to TRBJ2-5; TRBD2 matches 7 bases. The CDR3 has 17 residues. V trimming: 2 bases; J trimming: 5 bases; junction bases outside the gene matches: 15. Germline V lookup: CDR1 SGHNT, CDR2 YYREEE (reference sequence). The CDR3: CASSFGGRGSLVETQYF. CDR3 bases: TGTGCCAGCAGCTTCGGGGGTCGCGGGAGTCTGGTGGAGACCCAGTACTTC.